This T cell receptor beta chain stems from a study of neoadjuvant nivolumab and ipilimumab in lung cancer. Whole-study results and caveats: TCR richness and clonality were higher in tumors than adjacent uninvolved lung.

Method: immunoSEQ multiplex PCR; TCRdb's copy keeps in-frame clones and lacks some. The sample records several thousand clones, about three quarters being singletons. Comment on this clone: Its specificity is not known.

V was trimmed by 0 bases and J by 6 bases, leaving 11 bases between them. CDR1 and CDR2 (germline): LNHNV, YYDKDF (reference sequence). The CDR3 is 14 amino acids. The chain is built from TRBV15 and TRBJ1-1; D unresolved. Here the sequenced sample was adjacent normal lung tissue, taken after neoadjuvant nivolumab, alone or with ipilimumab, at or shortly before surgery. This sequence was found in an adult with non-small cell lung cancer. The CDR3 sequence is CATSRDGQRSEAFF. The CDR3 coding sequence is TGTGCCACCAGCAGAGATGGGCAGCGGTCTGAAGCTTTCTTT.